Listed below are T cell receptor beta chains from one sample, sequenced in a study of shared clonotypes between healthy human individuals. Profiling relied on immunoSEQ multiplex PCR, and the TCRdb table lists in-frame clones only, not all of them. Altogether about 2,500,000 clones are present, roughly nine tenths being singletons, with the ten largest covering 0.13% to 0.15%. The sample was naive CD4+ T cells sorted from blood. Receptor source: a man aged 18 to 29 in good health. CDR3s include the opening cysteine and the closing phenylalanine or tryptophan. A D gene is named only where the DNA matches it firmly. Clone size, where shown, is once, few, many, or a class for clones that have expanded.

V	D	J	size	CDR3	DNA
TRBV7-9	-	TRBJ1-2	-	CASSTVGGRTGYTF	TGTGCCAGCAGCACGGTTGGGGGGCGTACTGGCTACACCTTC
TRBV5-4	-	TRBJ2-5	-	CASSRGGQGPETQYF	TGTGCCAGCAGCCGAGGAGGTCAGGGCCCGGAGACCCAGTACTTC
TRBV19	-	TRBJ2-3	-	CASSLWSSTDTQYF	TGTGCCAGTAGTCTTTGGAGTAGCACAGATACGCAGTATTTT
TRBV18	TRBD1	TRBJ1-1	-	CASSPGTGGNTEAFF	TGTGCCAGCTCACCCGGGACAGGGGGGAACACTGAAGCTTTCTTT
TRBV30	TRBD1	TRBJ1-2	-	CAWSALQGAGYTF	TGTGCCTGGAGTGCTCTCCAGGGGGCTGGCTACACCTTC
TRBV9	-	TRBJ1-6	-	CASSVESSNSPLHF	TGTGCCAGCAGCGTAGAAAGCTCTAATTCACCCCTCCACTTT
TRBV2	-	TRBJ1-1	-	CASSEWTENTEAFF	TGTGCCAGCAGTGAATGGACGGAGAACACTGAAGCTTTCTTT
TRBV6-1	-	TRBJ2-3	-	CASSPGLLTDTQYF	TGTGCCAGCAGTCCAGGACTACTCACAGATACGCAGTATTTT
TRBV6-5	-	TRBJ1-2	once	CASSYTGGGGYTF	TGTGCCAGCAGTTACACGGGGGGCGGTGGCTACACCTTC
TRBV30	-	TRBJ1-5	few	CAWSQGWVDQPQHF	TGTGCCTGGAGTCAGGGATGGGTGGATCAGCCCCAGCATTTT
TRBV19	-	TRBJ2-3	-	CASSMGDGVSDTQYF	TGTGCCAGTAGTATGGGGGACGGGGTCTCAGATACGCAGTATTTT
TRBV4-1	-	TRBJ1-5	-	CASSQSKGTNQPQHF	TGCGCCAGCAGCCAGTCAAAGGGGACCAATCAGCCCCAGCATTTT
TRBV5-1	TRBD1	TRBJ1-2	-	CASSRGGQLNYGYTF	TGCGCCAGCAGTCGTGGGGGACAGCTTAACTATGGCTACACCTTC
TRBV7-2	TRBD1	TRBJ2-1	-	CASSYGGQPYNEQFF	TGTGCCAGCAGCTATGGGGGACAGCCCTACAATGAGCAGTTCTTC
TRBV25-1	-	TRBJ2-3	-	CASSDAMADTQYF	TGTGCCAGCAGTGATGCGATGGCAGATACGCAGTATTTT
TRBV7-8	-	TRBJ1-2	-	CASSYRPDPNYGYTF	TGTGCCAGCAGCTACCGACCGGACCCTAACTATGGCTACACCTTC
TRBV5-6	TRBD1	TRBJ2-7	-	CASSWGGQGRYEQYF	TGTGCCAGCAGCTGGGGGGGACAGGGCCGTTACGAGCAGTACTTC
TRBV7-2	-	TRBJ2-5	-	CASSLVKGFGETQYF	TGTGCCAGCAGCCTGGTCAAGGGTTTTGGAGAGACCCAGTACTTC
TRBV10-3	TRBD1	TRBJ2-3	-	CAAGTDVTDTQYF	TGTGCCGCCGGGACAGATGTCACAGATACGCAGTATTTT
TRBV25-1	TRBD1	TRBJ2-3	-	CASSPLTGTASTDTQYF	TGTGCCAGCAGTCCCCTCACGGGGACAGCTAGCACAGATACGCAGTATTTT
TRBV5-1	TRBD1	TRBJ1-1	-	CASSLGTANTEAFF	TGCGCCAGCAGCCTGGGGACAGCGAACACTGAAGCTTTCTTT
TRBV19	TRBD1	TRBJ1-1	-	CATSTGMGTEAFF	TGTGCCACCTCGACAGGGATGGGTACTGAAGCTTTCTTT
TRBV28	TRBD1	TRBJ1-2	-	CASSTGTGVTPPPF	TGTGCCAGCAGCACCGGGACAGGGGTGACCCCACCACCCTTC
TRBV7-8	TRBD1	TRBJ2-2	-	CASSARTGTNTGELFF	TGTGCCAGCAGCGCAAGGACAGGCACCAACACCGGGGAGCTGTTTTTT
TRBV11-2	-	TRBJ1-6	-	CASSKERVSGSPLHF	TGTGCCAGCAGTAAAGAGCGGGTTTCCGGTTCACCCCTCCACTTT
TRBV4-3	TRBD2	TRBJ2-2	once	CASSQAPLAGTSGELFF	TGCGCCAGCAGCCAAGCCCCGCTAGCGGGAACGAGCGGGGAGCTGTTTTTT
TRBV15	-	TRBJ2-7	-	CATSRGHDSYEQYF	TGTGCCACCAGCAGGGGACACGATTCCTACGAGCAGTACTTC
TRBV9	TRBD1	TRBJ2-7	-	CASSAGGDRGYEQYF	TGTGCCAGCAGCGCGGGAGGGGACAGGGGCTACGAGCAGTACTTC
TRBV5-4	-	TRBJ2-5	-	CASSLDREGKTQYF	TGTGCCAGCAGCTTGGACAGGGAGGGTAAGACCCAGTACTTC
TRBV6-6	-	TRBJ2-3	-	CASTTTVTTQYF	TGTGCCAGCACCACGACTGTGACGACGCAGTATTTT
TRBV19	-	TRBJ1-2	-	CASSPELRQEGYTF	TGTGCCAGTAGTCCAGAGCTCCGACAGGAGGGCTACACCTTC
TRBV11-2	-	TRBJ2-2	-	CASSLDPPGVWSPGELFF	TGTGCCAGCAGCTTAGATCCCCCGGGAGTTTGGAGCCCCGGGGAGCTGTTTTTT
TRBV6-5	-	TRBJ1-1	few	CASRPGTATEAFF	TGTGCCAGCAGACCAGGGACGGCTACTGAAGCTTTCTTT
TRBV7-9	TRBD2	TRBJ2-1	-	CASSEGLAGNEQFF	TGTGCCAGCTCCGAGGGGCTAGCGGGCAATGAGCAGTTCTTC
TRBV5-5	-	TRBJ2-3	-	CASSSDPVASDTQYF	TGTGCCAGCAGCTCAGACCCAGTAGCATCAGATACGCAGTATTTT
TRBV7-9	TRBD2	TRBJ2-3	-	CASSLRREGTDTQYF	TGTGCCAGCAGCTTGAGGCGGGAGGGCACAGATACGCAGTATTTT
TRBV27	-	TRBJ1-2	-	CASSPSGKNNYGYTF	TGTGCCAGCAGTCCCTCAGGGAAAAACAACTATGGCTACACCTTC
TRBV5-4	-	TRBJ2-2	-	CASSYGAPGGELFF	TGTGCCAGCAGCTACGGCGCCCCTGGCGGGGAGCTGTTTTTT
TRBV7-2	TRBD2	TRBJ2-1	-	CASSSRLGVAGDEQFF	TGTGCCAGCAGCTCGAGGCTTGGAGTAGCGGGAGATGAGCAGTTCTTC
TRBV6-6	-	TRBJ2-7	-	CASSYAAGRGYEQYF	TGTGCCAGCAGTTACGCAGCCGGGAGAGGGTACGAGCAGTACTTC
TRBV7-2	-	TRBJ1-5	once	CASSLVSANQPQHF	TGTGCCAGCAGCTTAGTTTCCGCCAATCAGCCCCAGCATTTT